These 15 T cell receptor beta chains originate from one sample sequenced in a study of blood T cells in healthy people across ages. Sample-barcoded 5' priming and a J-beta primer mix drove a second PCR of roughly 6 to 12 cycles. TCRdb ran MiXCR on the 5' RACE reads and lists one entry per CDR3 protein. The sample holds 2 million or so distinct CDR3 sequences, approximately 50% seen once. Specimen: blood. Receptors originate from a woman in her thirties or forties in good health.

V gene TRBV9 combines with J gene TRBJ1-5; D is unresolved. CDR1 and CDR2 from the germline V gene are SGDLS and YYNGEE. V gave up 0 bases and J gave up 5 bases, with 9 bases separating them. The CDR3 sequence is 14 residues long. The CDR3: CASSVASADQPQHF. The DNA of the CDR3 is TGTGCCAGCAGCGTAGCTTCCGCAGATCAGCCCCAGCATTTT. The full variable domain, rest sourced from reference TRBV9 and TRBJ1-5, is DSGVTQTPKHLITATGQRVTLRCSPRSGDLSVYWYQQSLDQGLQFLIQYYNGEERAKGNILERFSAQQFPDLHSELNLSSLELGDSALYFCASSVASADQPQHFGDGTRLSIL.

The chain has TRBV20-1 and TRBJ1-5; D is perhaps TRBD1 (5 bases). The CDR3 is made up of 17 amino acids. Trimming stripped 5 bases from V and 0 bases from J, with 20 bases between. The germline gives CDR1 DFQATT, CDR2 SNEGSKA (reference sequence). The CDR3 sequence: CSAPGWTIPNSNQPQHF. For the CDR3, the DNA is TGCAGTGCTCCCGGATGGACAATACCTAATAGCAATCAGCCCCAGCATTTT.

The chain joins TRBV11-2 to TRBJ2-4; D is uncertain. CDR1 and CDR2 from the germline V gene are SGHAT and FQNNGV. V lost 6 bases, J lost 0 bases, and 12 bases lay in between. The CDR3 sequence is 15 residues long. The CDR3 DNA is TGTGCCAGCAGGTCTACAGACCTAGCCAAAAACATTCAGTACTTC. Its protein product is CASRSTDLAKNIQYF. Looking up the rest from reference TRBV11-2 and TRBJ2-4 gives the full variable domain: EAGVAQSPRYKIIEKRQSVAFWCNPISGHATLYWYQQILGQGPKLLIQFQNNGVVDDSQLPKDRFSAERLKGVDSTLKIQPAKLEDSAVYLCASRSTDLAKNIQYFGAGTRLSVL.

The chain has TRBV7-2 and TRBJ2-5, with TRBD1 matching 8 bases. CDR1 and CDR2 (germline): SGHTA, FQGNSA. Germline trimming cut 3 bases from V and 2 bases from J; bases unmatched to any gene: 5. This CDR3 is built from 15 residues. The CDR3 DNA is TGTGCCAGCAGCTTTAGGACAGGGACACAAGAGACCCAGTACTTC. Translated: CASSFRTGTQETQYF.

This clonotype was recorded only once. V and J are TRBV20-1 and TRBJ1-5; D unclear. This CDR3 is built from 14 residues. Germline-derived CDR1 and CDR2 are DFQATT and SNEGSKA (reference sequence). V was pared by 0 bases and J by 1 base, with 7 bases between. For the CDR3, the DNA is TGCAGTGCTAGAGATACTAGGAGCAATCAGCCCCAGCATTTT. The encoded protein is CSARDTRSNQPQHF.

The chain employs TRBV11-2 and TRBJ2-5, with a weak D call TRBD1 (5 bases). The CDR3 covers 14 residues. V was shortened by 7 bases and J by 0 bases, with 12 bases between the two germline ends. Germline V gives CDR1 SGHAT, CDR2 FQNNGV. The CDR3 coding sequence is TGTGCCAGCACCAGGGTGCTAGACCAAGAGACCCAGTACTTC. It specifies CASTRVLDQETQYF. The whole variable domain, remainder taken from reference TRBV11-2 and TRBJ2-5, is EAGVAQSPRYKIIEKRQSVAFWCNPISGHATLYWYQQILGQGPKLLIQFQNNGVVDDSQLPKDRFSAERLKGVDSTLKIQPAKLEDSAVYLCASTRVLDQETQYFGPGTRLLVL.

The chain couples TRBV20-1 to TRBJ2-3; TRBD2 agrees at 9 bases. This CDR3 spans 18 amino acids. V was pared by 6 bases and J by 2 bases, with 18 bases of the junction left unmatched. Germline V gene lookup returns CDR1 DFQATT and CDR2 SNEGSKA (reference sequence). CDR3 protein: CSADASGGQGIPTDTQYF. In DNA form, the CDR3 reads TGCAGTGCCGACGCCAGCGGGGGGCAGGGAATTCCCACAGATACGCAGTATTTT.

The CDR3 region has the DNA TGTGCCATAGGACAGGGTGGCTCCTACAATGAGCAGTTCTTC. Encoded protein: CAIGQGGSYNEQFF. The J gene is TRBJ2-1, the V gene TRBV12-3 or TRBV12-4; 8 bases line up with TRBD1. The CDR3 spans 14 residues. The ends lost 10 bases at V and 0 bases at J; junction bases unmatched: 5.

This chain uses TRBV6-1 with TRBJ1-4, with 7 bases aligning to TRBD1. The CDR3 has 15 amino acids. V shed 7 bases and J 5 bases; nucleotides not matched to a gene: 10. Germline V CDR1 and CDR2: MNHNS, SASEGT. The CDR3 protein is CASNKVRQGNEKLFF. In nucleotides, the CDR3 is TGTGCCAGCAACAAAGTTAGACAGGGAAATGAAAAACTGTTTTTT.

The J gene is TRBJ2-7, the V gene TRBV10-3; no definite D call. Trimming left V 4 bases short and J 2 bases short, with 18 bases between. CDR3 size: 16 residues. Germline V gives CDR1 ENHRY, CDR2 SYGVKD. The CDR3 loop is CAISAGGASETYEQYF. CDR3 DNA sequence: TGTGCCATCAGTGCGGGTGGAGCCAGCGAAACCTACGAGCAGTACTTC.

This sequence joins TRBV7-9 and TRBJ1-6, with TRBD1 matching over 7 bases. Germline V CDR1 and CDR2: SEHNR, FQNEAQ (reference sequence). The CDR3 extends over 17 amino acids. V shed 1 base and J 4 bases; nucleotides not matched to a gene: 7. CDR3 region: CASSLGQGDWYNSPLHF. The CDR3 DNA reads TGTGCCAGCAGCTTAGGGCAGGGGGACTGGTATAATTCACCCCTCCACTTT.

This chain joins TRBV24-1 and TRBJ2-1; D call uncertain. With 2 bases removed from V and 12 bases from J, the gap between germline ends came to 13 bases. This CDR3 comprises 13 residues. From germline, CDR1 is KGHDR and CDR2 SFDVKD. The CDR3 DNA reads TGTGCCACCAGTGATTCGATTTCATATGGGCAGTTCTTC. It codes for CATSDSISYGQFF.

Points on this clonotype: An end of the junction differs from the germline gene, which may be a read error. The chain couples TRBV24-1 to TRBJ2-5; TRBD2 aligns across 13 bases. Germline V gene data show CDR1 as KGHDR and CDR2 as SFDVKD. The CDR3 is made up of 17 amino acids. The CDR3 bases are TGTGCCACCAGTGACCCGACGACTAGCGGGGGGCAAGAGACCCAGTACTTT. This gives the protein CATSDPTTSGGQETQYF.

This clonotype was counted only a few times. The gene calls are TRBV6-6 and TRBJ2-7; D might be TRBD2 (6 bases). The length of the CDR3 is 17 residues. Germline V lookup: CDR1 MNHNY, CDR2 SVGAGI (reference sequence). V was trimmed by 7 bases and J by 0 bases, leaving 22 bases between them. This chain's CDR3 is CASTKRALAVYSYEQYF. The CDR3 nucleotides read TGTGCCAGCACCAAAAGGGCTTTAGCGGTATACTCCTACGAGCAGTACTTC.

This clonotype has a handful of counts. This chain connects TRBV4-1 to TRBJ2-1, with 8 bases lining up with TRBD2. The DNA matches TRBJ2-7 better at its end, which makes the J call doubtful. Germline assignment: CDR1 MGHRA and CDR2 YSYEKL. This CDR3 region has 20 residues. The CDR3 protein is CASSHLPSWRGVLSYNEQYF. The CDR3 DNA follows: TGCGCCAGCAGCCATCTCCCTAGTTGGCGGGGGGTACTCTCCTACAATGAGCAGTACTTC.